These T cell receptor beta chains were read from a single sample in a study of CD8 T cells in Susac syndrome. TCRdb re-called the immunoSEQ multiplex PCR reads with MiXCR, one entry per CDR3 protein. The table records roughly 100,000 distinct CDR3 sequences, around 94% of them present only once. Sequenced sample: CD4+ T cells from PBMCs. The receptors originated from a human donor with Susac syndrome. Both conserved end residues are part of each CDR3. Each record gives: J gene, clone size, V gene, D gene, CDR3 protein, CDR3 DNA. D genes are given only for firm matches. Clone size, where shown, is once, few, many, or a class for clones that have expanded.

j_gene: TRBJ2-7
abundance: .
v_gene: TRBV2
d_gene: .
CDR3aa: CASSEALLRDYEQYF
CDR3nt: TGTGCCAGCAGTGAAGCGCTCCTCCGGGACTACGAGCAGTACTTC

j_gene: TRBJ1-1
abundance: .
v_gene: TRBV14
d_gene: .
CDR3aa: CASSQITGNTEAFF
CDR3nt: TGTGCCAGCAGCCAAATAACCGGGAACACTGAAGCTTTCTTT

j_gene: TRBJ2-4
abundance: .
v_gene: TRBV1
d_gene: .
CDR3aa: CTSSQEGRVTKNIQYF
CDR3nt: TGCACCAGCAGCCAAGAGGGCAGGGTAACCAAAAACATTCAGTACTTC

j_gene: TRBJ2-7
abundance: .
v_gene: TRBV20-1
d_gene: TRBD1
CDR3aa: CSARAGGYYEQYF
CDR3nt: TGCAGTGCTAGGGCAGGGGGCTACTACGAGCAGTACTTC

j_gene: TRBJ2-7
abundance: .
v_gene: TRBV2
d_gene: .
CDR3aa: CASRPTGPYEQYF
CDR3nt: TGTGCCAGCAGACCCACGGGTCCCTACGAGCAGTACTTC

j_gene: TRBJ2-7
abundance: .
v_gene: TRBV4-1
d_gene: .
CDR3aa: CASSQERTVTEQYF
CDR3nt: TGCGCCAGCAGCCAAGAACGGACGGTTACCGAGCAGTACTTC

j_gene: TRBJ1-6
abundance: .
v_gene: TRBV3-1
d_gene: TRBD1
CDR3aa: CASSQPGQGSLSPLHF
CDR3nt: TGTGCCAGCAGCCAGCCGGGACAGGGGTCTTTATCACCCCTCCACTTT

j_gene: TRBJ2-3
abundance: once
v_gene: TRBV20-1
d_gene: .
CDR3aa: CSASTEGPTDTQYF
CDR3nt: TGCAGTGCCTCCACCGAGGGGCCCACAGATACGCAGTATTTT

j_gene: TRBJ1-1
abundance: .
v_gene: TRBV30
d_gene: .
CDR3aa: CAWSKGTEAFF
CDR3nt: TGTGCCTGGAGTAAGGGGACGGAAGCTTTCTTT

j_gene: TRBJ2-3
abundance: .
v_gene: TRBV20-1
d_gene: .
CDR3aa: CSAPSGGISTDTQYF
CDR3nt: TGCAGTGCACCAAGTGGGGGGATAAGCACAGATACGCAGTATTTT

j_gene: TRBJ2-7
abundance: once
v_gene: TRBV7-9
d_gene: TRBD2
CDR3aa: CASSPLAGGQYEQYF
CDR3nt: TGTGCCAGCAGCCCACTAGCGGGGGGGCAGTACGAGCAGTACTTC

j_gene: TRBJ2-3
abundance: .
v_gene: TRBV30
d_gene: TRBD1
CDR3aa: CAWSRTGAPTDTQYF
CDR3nt: TGTGCCTGGAGTCGGACAGGGGCACCCACAGATACGCAGTATTTT

j_gene: TRBJ2-1
abundance: .
v_gene: TRBV6-6
d_gene: TRBD1
CDR3aa: CASSTTGVNEQFF
CDR3nt: TGTGCCAGCAGTACCACAGGGGTCAATGAGCAGTTCTTC

j_gene: TRBJ2-1
abundance: once
v_gene: TRBV10-3
d_gene: TRBD2
CDR3aa: CASTGLAGGPPNNEQFF
CDR3nt: TGTGCCTCAACGGGACTAGCGGGGGGGCCCCCTAACAATGAGCAGTTCTTC

j_gene: TRBJ1-2
abundance: .
v_gene: TRBV19
d_gene: .
CDR3aa: CASREAAFNGYTF
CDR3nt: TGTGCCAGTAGAGAAGCAGCCTTTAATGGCTACACCTTC

j_gene: TRBJ2-1
abundance: .
v_gene: TRBV29-1
d_gene: .
CDR3aa: CSVGDVDNEQFF
CDR3nt: TGCAGCGTTGGGGACGTAGACAATGAGCAGTTCTTC

j_gene: TRBJ2-7
abundance: .
v_gene: TRBV30
d_gene: .
CDR3aa: CAWRGGRDYEQYF
CDR3nt: TGTGCCTGGAGGGGAGGCAGGGACTACGAGCAGTACTTC

j_gene: TRBJ2-3
abundance: .
v_gene: TRBV13
d_gene: .
CDR3aa: CASTGRHTDTQYF
CDR3nt: TGTGCCAGCACTGGGCGGCACACAGATACGCAGTATTTT

j_gene: TRBJ2-5
abundance: .
v_gene: TRBV3-1
d_gene: .
CDR3aa: CASRDGRVKQETQYF
CDR3nt: TGTGCCAGCAGGGACGGACGGGTGAAGCAAGAGACCCAGTACTTC

j_gene: TRBJ2-2
abundance: .
v_gene: TRBV5-1
d_gene: .
CDR3aa: CASSPAGYTGELFF
CDR3nt: TGCGCCAGCAGCCCGGCGGGCTACACCGGGGAGCTGTTTTTT

j_gene: TRBJ2-3
abundance: .
v_gene: TRBV19
d_gene: .
CDR3aa: CASSITGTDTQYF
CDR3nt: TGTGCCAGTAGTATCACAGGCACAGATACGCAGTATTTT

j_gene: TRBJ2-5
abundance: .
v_gene: TRBV30
d_gene: .
CDR3aa: CAWASQQETQYF
CDR3nt: TGTGCCTGGGCGTCCCAACAAGAGACCCAGTACTTC

j_gene: TRBJ1-6
abundance: .
v_gene: TRBV30
d_gene: .
CDR3aa: CAWSASGGRALHF
CDR3nt: TGTGCCTGGAGTGCATCAGGTGGGCGGGCCCTCCACTTT

j_gene: TRBJ1-2
abundance: .
v_gene: TRBV18
d_gene: .
CDR3aa: CASSPTDNYGYTF
CDR3nt: TGTGCCAGCTCACCGACGGATAACTATGGCTACACCTTC

j_gene: TRBJ2-4
abundance: .
v_gene: TRBV5-4
d_gene: TRBD1
CDR3aa: CASSTRQGTILEGIQYF
CDR3nt: TGTGCCAGCAGCACTCGACAGGGGACGATATTAGAGGGCATTCAGTACTTC

j_gene: TRBJ2-2
abundance: .
v_gene: TRBV3-1
d_gene: .
CDR3aa: CATGTQDTGELFF
CDR3nt: TGTGCCACCGGGACCCAGGACACCGGGGAGCTGTTTTTT

j_gene: TRBJ1-1
abundance: .
v_gene: TRBV15
d_gene: .
CDR3aa: CATSRDPNSEAFF
CDR3nt: TGTGCCACCAGCAGAGATCCCAACAGTGAAGCTTTCTTT

j_gene: TRBJ1-1
abundance: .
v_gene: TRBV27
d_gene: .
CDR3aa: CASRTQGRNTEAFF
CDR3nt: TGTGCCAGCCGTACACAGGGAAGGAACACTGAAGCTTTCTTT

j_gene: TRBJ2-3
abundance: .
v_gene: TRBV3-1
d_gene: .
CDR3aa: CASSERLGTQYF
CDR3nt: TGTGCCAGCAGTGAAAGGCTGGGTACGCAGTATTTT